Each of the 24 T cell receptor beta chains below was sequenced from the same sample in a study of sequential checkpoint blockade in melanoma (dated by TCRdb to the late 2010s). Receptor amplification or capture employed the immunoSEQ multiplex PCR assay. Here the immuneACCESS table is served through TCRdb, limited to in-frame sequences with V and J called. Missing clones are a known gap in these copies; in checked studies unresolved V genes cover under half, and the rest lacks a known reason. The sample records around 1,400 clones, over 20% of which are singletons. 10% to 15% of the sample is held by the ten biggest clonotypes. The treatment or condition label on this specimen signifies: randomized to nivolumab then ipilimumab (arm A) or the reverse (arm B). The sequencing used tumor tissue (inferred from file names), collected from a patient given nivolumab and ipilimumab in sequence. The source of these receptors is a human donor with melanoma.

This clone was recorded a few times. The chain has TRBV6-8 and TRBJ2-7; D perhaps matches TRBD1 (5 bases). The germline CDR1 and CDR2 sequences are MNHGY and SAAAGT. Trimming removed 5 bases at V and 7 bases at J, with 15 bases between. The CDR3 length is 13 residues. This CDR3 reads CASSGSGDREQYF. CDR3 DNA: TGTGCCAGCAGTGGATCTGGTGACAGAGAGCAGTACTTC.

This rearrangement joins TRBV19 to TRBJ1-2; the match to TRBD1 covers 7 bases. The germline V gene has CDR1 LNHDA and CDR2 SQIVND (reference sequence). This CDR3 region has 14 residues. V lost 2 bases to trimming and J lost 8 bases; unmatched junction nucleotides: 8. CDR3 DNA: TGTGCCAGTAGTATATGGGGACAGCCGTTGGGCTACACCTTC. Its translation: CASSIWGQPLGYTF.

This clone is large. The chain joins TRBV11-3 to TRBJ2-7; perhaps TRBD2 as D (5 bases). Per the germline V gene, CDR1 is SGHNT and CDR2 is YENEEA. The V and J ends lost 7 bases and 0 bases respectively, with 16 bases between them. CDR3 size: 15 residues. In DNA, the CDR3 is TGTGCCAGCAACTTTAGGGAGAGGAGCTCCTACGAGCAGTACTTC. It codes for CASNFRERSSYEQYF.

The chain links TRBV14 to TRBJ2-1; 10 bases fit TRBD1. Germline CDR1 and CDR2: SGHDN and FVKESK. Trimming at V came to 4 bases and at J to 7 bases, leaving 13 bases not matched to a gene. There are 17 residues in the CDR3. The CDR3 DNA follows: TGTGCCAGCAGCCCAGGAGATGGGACAGGGGCGTCTAATGAGCAGTTCTTC. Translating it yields CASSPGDGTGASNEQFF.

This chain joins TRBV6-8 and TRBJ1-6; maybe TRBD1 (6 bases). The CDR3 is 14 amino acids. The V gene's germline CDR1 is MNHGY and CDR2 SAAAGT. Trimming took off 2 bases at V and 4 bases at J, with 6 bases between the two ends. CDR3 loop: CASSYGQYNSPLHF. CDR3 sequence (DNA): TGTGCCAGCAGTTACGGACAGTATAATTCACCCCTCCACTTT.

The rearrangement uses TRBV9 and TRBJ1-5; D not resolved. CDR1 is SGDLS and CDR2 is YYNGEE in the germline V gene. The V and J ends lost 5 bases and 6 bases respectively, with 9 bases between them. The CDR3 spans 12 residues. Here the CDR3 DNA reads TGTGCCAGCAGTGACATCGCTCAGCCCCAGCATTTT. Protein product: CASSDIAQPQHF.

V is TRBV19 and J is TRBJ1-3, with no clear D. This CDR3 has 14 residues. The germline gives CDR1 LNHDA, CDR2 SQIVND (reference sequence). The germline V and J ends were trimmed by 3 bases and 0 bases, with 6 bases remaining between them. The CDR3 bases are TGTGCCAGTAGTATGCAGCTCTCTGGAAACACCATATATTTT. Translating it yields CASSMQLSGNTIYF.

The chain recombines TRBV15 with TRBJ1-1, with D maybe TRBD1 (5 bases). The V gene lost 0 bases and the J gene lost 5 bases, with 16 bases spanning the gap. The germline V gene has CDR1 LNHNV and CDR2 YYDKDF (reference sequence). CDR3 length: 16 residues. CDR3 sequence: CATSRDAGGRETEAFF. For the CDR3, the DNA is TGTGCCACCAGCAGAGATGCCGGGGGTCGAGAGACTGAAGCTTTCTTT.

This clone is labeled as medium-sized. The CDR3 region is CASSYGRQGTEQFF. As DNA, the CDR3 is TGTGCCAGCAGTTACGGGAGACAGGGCACCGAGCAGTTCTTC. This chain links TRBV6-8 with TRBJ2-1, with TRBD1 identical over 7 bases. CDR1 and CDR2 (germline): MNHGY, SAAAGT. With V trimmed by 2 bases and J by 10 bases, 8 bases remained unmatched. The CDR3 contains 14 residues.

The CDR3 sequence is CASSIPWRGPDTQYF. In nucleotides, the CDR3 is TGTGCCAGTAGTATTCCCTGGAGGGGTCCAGATACGCAGTATTTT. V usage is TRBV19 and J usage is TRBJ2-3; TRBD2 is a possible D gene (6 bases). The ends were cut back, 3 bases at V and 4 bases at J, with 14 bases in the middle. This CDR3 comprises 15 residues. Germline V gene data show CDR1 as LNHDA and CDR2 as SQIVND (reference sequence).

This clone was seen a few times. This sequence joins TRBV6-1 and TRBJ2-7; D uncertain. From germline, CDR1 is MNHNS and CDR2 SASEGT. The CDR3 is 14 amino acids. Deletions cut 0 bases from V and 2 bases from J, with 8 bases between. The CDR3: CASSEAYPPYEQYF. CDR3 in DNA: TGTGCCAGCAGTGAAGCGTACCCGCCCTACGAGCAGTACTTC.

The DNA for the CDR3 is TGTGCCAGCAGTTTACCGACTAATGCCCGGGGTTACGAGCAGTACTTC. It encodes CASSLPTNARGYEQYF. The rearrangement joins TRBV28 to TRBJ2-7, with a possible D match to TRBD2 (5 bases). The CDR3 spans 16 residues. V was clipped by 2 bases and J by 4 bases, with 18 bases between them. Germline loops: CDR1 MDHEN, CDR2 SYDVKM.

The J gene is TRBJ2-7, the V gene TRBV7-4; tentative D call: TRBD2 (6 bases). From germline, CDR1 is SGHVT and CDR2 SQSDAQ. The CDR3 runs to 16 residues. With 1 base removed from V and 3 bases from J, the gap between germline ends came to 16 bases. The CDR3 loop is CASSLVGPGRGYEQYF. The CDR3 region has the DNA TGTGCCAGCAGCTTAGTAGGACCAGGGCGGGGCTACGAGCAGTACTTC.

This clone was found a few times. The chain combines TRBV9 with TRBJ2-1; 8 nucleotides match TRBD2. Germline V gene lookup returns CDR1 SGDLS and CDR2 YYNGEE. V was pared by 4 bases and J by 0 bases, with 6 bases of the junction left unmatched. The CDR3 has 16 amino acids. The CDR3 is CASSPSGGSSYNEQFF. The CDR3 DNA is TGTGCCAGCAGCCCATCGGGGGGGAGCTCCTACAATGAGCAGTTCTTC. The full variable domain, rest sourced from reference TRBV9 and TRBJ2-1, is DSGVTQTPKHLITATGQRVTLRCSPRSGDLSVYWYQQSLDQGLQFLIQYYNGEERAKGNILERFSAQQFPDLHSELNLSSLELGDSALYFCASSPSGGSSYNEQFFGPGTRLTVL.

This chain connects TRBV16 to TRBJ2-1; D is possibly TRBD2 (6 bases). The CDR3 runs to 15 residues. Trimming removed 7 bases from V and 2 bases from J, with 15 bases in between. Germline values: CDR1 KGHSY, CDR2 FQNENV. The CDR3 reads CASTRYGSPYNEQFF. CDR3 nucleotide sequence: TGTGCCAGCACCCGATACGGGAGCCCCTACAATGAGCAGTTCTTC.

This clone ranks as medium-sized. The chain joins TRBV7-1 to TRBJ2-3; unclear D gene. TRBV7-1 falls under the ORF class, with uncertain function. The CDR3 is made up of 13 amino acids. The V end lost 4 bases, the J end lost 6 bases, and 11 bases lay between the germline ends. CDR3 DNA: TGTGCCAGCAGCTTTCTCTCATGGGATACGCAGTATTTT. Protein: CASSFLSWDTQYF.

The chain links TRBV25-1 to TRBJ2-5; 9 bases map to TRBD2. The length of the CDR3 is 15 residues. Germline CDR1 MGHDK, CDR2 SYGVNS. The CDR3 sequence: CAIARAAGGPETQYF. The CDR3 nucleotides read TGTGCGATTGCCAGGGCGGCGGGAGGGCCGGAGACCCAGTACTTC.

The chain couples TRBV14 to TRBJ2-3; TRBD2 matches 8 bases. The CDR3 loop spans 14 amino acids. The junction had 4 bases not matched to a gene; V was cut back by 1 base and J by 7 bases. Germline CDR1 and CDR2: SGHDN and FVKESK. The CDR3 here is CASSQAGGANTQYF. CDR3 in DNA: TGTGCCAGCAGCCAAGCGGGGGGGGCGAATACGCAGTATTTT.

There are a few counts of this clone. The CDR3 sequence: CASSRGGLAVLGNEQFF. As DNA, the CDR3 is TGCGCCAGCAGCCGAGGGGGGCTAGCGGTGCTTGGGAATGAGCAGTTCTTC. The V call is TRBV4-1, the J call TRBJ2-1; a possible D gene is TRBD2 (7 bases). Trimming left V 4 bases short and J 7 bases short, with 23 bases between. Germline V gene data show CDR1 as MGHRA and CDR2 as YSYEKL. The CDR3 is made up of 17 amino acids.

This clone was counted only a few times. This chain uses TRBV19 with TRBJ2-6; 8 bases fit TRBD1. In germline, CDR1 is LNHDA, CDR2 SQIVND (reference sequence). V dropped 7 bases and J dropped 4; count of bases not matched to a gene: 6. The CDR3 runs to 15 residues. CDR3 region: CASTSDRAGANVLTF. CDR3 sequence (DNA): TGTGCCAGTACCTCGGACAGGGCCGGGGCCAACGTCCTGACTTTC.

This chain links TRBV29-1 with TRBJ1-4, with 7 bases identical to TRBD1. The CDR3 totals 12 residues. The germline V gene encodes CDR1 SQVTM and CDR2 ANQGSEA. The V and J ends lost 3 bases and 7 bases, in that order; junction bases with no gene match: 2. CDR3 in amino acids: CSVETGLEKLFF. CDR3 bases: TGCAGCGTTGAGACAGGGCTTGAAAAACTGTTTTTT.

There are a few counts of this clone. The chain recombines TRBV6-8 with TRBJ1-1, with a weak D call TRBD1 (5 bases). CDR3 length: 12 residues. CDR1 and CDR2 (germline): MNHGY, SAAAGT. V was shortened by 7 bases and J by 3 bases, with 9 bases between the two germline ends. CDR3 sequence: CASKGQYTEAFF. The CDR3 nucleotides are TGTGCCAGCAAGGGGCAATACACTGAAGCTTTCTTT.

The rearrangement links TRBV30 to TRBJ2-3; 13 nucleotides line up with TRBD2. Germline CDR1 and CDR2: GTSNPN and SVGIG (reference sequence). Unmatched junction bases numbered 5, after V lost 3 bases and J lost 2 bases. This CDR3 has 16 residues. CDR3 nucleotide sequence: TGTGCCTGGAGGCGACTAGCGGGGGGACCCACAGATACGCAGTATTTT. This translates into CAWRRLAGGPTDTQYF.

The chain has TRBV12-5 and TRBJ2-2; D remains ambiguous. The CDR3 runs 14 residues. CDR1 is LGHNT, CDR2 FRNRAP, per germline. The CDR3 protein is CASFRRMNTGELFF. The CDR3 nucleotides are TGTGCCAGCTTTCGACGGATGAACACCGGGGAGCTGTTTTTT.